This paragraph reports one TCR beta chain. CDR3 length: 16 residues. Germline lookup yields CDR1 SGHAT and CDR2 FQNNGV. Between the trimmed V and J ends, which lost 1 base and 4 bases, there was a span of 17 bases. Original analysis: The authors estimated nucleated cell counts from reference gene primer amplification. The table came from immunoSEQ multiplex PCR; TCRdb's copy has only in-frame clones and leaves some out. V, J and clone size are those of that table, while D and trimming were read from the DNA. The profile shows about 350,000 clones, around nine tenths of them singletons. The data belong to a study of blood T cell repertoires in COVID-19. In the study overall: The United States, Italy and Spain were the sources of the acute and convalescent COVID-19 samples. PBMCs, B-cell-depleted T cells, or T cells were the source of the cDNA or gDNA that made up the material.

The sample consisted of peripheral blood. The sequence was collected from a woman aged 60-75 years with COVID-19, enrolled during active disease. The genes are TRBV11-2 and TRBJ2-7, with TRBD1 as a possible D gene (5 bases). The CDR3 coding sequence is TGTGCCAGCAGCTTAGGACAGCGCCAAGACTTTTACGAGCAGTACTTC. Translation: CASSLGQRQDFYEQYF.